The text below deals with one T cell receptor (beta chain). Its antigen remains unknown. Germline V lookup: CDR1 SGHDT, CDR2 YYEEEE. This CDR3 has 18 amino acids. V shed 0 bases and J 1 base; nucleotides not matched to a gene: 12. The data derive from a study of a mutant IDH1 vaccine in newly diagnosed glioma. Study-wide background: In some groups vaccination began 4-6 weeks post-radiotherapy; others received it with temozolomide.

Time point indicated: week 23, last vaccination. Topical imiquimod was applied with each vaccine dose, which held 300 ug of mutant IDH1 20-mer peptide. The protocol was immunoSEQ multiplex PCR, while the TCRdb copy is restricted to in-frame clones and leaves out a portion. In the table there are 75,000 to 80,000 clones, around 85% of which are singletons. The study, taken as a whole, reports: Changes in top peripheral clonotypes did not appear linked to pseudoprogression.

Source: PBMCs, taken from a glioma patient whose treatment included an IDH1 peptide vaccine. The rearrangement uses TRBV5-6 and TRBJ2-5, with 7 bases aligning to TRBD1. The receptor's source is a woman aged 45-65 years with glioma. The CDR3 reads CASSLEATGHISQETQYF. CDR3 in DNA: TGTGCCAGCAGCTTGGAGGCGACAGGGCACATATCCCAAGAGACCCAGTACTTC.